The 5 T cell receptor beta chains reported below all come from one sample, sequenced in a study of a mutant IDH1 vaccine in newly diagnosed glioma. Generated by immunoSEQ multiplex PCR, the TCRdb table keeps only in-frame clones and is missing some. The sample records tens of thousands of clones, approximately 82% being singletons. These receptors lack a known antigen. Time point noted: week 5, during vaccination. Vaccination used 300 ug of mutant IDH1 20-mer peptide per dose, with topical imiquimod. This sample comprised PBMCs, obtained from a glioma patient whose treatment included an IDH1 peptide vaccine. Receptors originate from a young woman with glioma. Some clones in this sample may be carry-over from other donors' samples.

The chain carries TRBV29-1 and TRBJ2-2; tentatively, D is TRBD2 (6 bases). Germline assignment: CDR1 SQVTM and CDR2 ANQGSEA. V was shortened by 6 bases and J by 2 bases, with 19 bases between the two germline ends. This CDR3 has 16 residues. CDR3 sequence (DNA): TGCAGCGTCGATAGACTAGTGGGAAAAAACACCGGGGAGCTGTTTTTT. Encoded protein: CSVDRLVGKNTGELFF.

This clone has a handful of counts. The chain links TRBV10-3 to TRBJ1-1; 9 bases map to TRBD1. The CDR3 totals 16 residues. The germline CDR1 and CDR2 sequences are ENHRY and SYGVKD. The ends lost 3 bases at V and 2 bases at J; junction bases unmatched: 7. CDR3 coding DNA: TGTGCCATCAGTGAAAGGCCGGGACAGGGTAACACTGAAGCTTTCTTT. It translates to CAISERPGQGNTEAFF.

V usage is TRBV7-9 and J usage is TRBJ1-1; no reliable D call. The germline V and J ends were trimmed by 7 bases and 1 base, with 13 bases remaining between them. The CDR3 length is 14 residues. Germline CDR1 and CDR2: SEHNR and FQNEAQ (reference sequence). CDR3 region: CASNSGQENTEAFF. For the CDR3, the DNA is TGTGCCAGCAACTCAGGTCAGGAGAACACTGAAGCTTTCTTT.

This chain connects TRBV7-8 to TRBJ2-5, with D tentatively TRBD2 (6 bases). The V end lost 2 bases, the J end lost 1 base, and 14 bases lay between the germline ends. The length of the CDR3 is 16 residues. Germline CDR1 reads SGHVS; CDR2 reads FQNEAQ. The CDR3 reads CASSLLRAGSQETQYF. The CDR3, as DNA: TGTGCCAGCAGCTTATTGCGGGCGGGGAGCCAAGAGACCCAGTACTTC.

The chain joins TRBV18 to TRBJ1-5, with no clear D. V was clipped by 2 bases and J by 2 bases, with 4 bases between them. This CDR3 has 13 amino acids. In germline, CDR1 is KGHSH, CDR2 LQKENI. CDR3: CASSPTGNQPQHF. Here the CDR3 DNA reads TGTGCCAGCTCACCAACAGGCAATCAGCCCCAGCATTTT.